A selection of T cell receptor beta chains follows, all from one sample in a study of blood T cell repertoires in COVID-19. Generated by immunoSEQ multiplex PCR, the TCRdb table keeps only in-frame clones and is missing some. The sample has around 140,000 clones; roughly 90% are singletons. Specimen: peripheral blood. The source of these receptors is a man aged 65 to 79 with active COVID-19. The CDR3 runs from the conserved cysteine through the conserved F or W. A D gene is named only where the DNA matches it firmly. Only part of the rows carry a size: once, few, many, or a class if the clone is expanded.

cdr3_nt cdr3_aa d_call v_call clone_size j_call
TGTGCCAGCTCACCTACACTCCAACAGGGGGCGCTGGAGACCCAGTACTTC CASSPTLQQGALETQYF TRBD1 TRBV18 once TRBJ2-5
TGTGCCATCAGCCTACAGGTCGGGAATGAGCAGTTCTTC CAISLQVGNEQFF NA TRBV10-3 once TRBJ2-1
TGTGCCAGCAGGACACAAGTGAACACTGAAGCTTTCTTT CASRTQVNTEAFF NA TRBV7-2 NA TRBJ1-1
TGTGCCAGCAGCTTGATTAGGGGCTTTGGCGAGCAGTACTTC CASSLIRGFGEQYF NA TRBV5-6 NA TRBJ2-7
TGTGCCAGCAGCCAAACAGGTAACAACGAGCAGTACTTC CASSQTGNNEQYF NA TRBV14 once TRBJ2-7
TGTGCCAGCAGTTTAGTAGCGAGGAACACTGAAGCTTTCTTT CASSLVARNTEAFF NA TRBV28 NA TRBJ1-1
TGTGCCAGTAGTACAAGACAGGGAAGTTATGACGATGGCTACACCTTC CASSTRQGSYDDGYTF TRBD1 TRBV19 NA TRBJ1-2
TGTGCCAGCAGTTTATGGGCAGGCCAGAGCTCCTATAATTCACCCCTCCACTTT CASSLWAGQSSYNSPLHF NA TRBV28 NA TRBJ1-6
TGTGCCAGCAGCTTAGGTATGGCTTTGAACACTGAAGCTTTCTTT CASSLGMALNTEAFF NA TRBV11-2 NA TRBJ1-1
TGTGCCAGCAGTCTCCAAGGACAGGGGACAAGACTAGCGGGAGTATACAATGAGCAGTTCTTC CASSLQGQGTRLAGVYNEQFF TRBD2 TRBV7-3 NA TRBJ2-1